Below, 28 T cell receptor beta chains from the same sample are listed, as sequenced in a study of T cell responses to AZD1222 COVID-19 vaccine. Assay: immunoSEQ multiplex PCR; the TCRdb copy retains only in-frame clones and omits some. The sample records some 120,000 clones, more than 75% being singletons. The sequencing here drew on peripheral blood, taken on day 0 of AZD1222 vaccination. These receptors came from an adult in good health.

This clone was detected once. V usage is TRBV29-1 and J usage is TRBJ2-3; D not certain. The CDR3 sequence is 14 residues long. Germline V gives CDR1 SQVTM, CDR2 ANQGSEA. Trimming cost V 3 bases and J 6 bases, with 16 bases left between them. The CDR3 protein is CSVDDRRGVDTQYF. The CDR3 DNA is TGCAGCGTTGACGATAGACGTGGGGTTGATACGCAGTATTTT.

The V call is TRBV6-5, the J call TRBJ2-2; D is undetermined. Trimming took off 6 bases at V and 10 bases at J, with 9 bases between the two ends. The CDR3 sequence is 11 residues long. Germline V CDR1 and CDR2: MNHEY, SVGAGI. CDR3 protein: CASSPQQELFF. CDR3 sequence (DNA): TGTGCCAGCAGCCCACAACAGGAGCTGTTTTTT.

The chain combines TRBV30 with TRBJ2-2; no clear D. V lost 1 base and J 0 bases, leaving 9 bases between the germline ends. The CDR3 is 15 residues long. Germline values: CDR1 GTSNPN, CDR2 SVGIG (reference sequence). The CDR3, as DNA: TGTGCCTGGAGTGCTGACAACGCGAACACCGGGGAGCTGTTTTTT. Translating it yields CAWSADNANTGELFF. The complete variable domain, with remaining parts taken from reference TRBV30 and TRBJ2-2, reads SQTIHQWPATLVQPVGSPLSLECTVEGTSNPNLYWYRQAAGRGLQLLFYSVGIGQISSEVPQNLSASRPQDRQFILSSKKLLLSDSGFYLCAWSADNANTGELFFGEGSRLTVL.

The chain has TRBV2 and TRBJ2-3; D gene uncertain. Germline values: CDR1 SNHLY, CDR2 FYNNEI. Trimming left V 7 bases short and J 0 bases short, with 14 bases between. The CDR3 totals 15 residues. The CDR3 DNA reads TGTGCCAGCACCCTTGGGCTAAGGAGCACAGATACGCAGTATTTT. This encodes CASTLGLRSTDTQYF. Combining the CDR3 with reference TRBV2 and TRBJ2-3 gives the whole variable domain EPEVTQTPSHQVTQMGQEVILRCVPISNHLYFYWYRQILGQKVEFLVSFYNNEISEKSEIFDDQFSVERPDGSNFTLKIRSTKLEDSAMYFCASTLGLRSTDTQYFGPGTRLTVL.

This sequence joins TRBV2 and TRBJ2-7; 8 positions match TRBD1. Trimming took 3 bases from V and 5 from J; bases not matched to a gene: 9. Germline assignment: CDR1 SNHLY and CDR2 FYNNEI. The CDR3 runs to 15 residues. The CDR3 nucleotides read TGTGCCAGCAGTGACGAAGACAGGGGATCCCACGAGCAGTACTTC. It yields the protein CASSDEDRGSHEQYF.

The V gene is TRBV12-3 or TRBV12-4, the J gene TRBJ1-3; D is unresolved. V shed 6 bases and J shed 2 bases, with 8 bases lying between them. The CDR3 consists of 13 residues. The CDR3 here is CASSPQAGNTIYF. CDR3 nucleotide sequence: TGTGCCAGCAGCCCTCAGGCTGGAAACACCATATATTTT.

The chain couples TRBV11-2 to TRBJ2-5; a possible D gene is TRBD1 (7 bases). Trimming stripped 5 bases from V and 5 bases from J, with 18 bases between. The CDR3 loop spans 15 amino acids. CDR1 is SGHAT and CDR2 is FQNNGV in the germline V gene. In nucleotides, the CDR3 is TGTGCCAGCAGCCACAGACAGGGACTGTGGGAGACCCAGTACTTC. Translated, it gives CASSHRQGLWETQYF.

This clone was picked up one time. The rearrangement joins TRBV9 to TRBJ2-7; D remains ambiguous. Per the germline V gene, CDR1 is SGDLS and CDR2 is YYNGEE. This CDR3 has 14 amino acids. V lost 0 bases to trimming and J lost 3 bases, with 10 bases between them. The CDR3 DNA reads TGTGCCAGCAGCGTAGCGGGCGAGTTCTACGAGCAGTACTTC. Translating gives CASSVAGEFYEQYF.

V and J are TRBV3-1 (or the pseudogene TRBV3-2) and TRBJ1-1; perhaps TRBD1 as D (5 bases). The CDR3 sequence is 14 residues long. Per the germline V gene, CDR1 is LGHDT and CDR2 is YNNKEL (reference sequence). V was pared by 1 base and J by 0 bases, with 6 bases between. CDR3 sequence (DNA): TGTGCCAGCAGCCAAGGCAGGGTGAACACTGAAGCTTTCTTT. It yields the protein CASSQGRVNTEAFF.

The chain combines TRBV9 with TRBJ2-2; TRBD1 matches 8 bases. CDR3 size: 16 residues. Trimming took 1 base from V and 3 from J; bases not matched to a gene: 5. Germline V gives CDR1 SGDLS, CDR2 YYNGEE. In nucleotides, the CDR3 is TGTGCCAGCAGCGTAACAGGACAGGGACACACCGGGGAGCTGTTTTTT. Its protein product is CASSVTGQGHTGELFF.

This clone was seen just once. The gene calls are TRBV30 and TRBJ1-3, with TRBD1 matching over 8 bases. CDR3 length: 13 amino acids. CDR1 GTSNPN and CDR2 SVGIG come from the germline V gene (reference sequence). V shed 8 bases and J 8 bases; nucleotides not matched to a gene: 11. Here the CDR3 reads CAGLLTGVDTIYF. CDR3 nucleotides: TGTGCCGGCTTGCTGACAGGGGTGGACACCATATATTTT.

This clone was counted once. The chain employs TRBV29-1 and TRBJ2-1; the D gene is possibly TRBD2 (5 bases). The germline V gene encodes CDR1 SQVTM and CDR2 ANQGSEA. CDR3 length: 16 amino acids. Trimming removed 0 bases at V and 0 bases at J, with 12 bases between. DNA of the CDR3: TGCAGCGTTGAAGATAATAGCGCAAGCTCCTACAATGAGCAGTTCTTC. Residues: CSVEDNSASSYNEQFF.

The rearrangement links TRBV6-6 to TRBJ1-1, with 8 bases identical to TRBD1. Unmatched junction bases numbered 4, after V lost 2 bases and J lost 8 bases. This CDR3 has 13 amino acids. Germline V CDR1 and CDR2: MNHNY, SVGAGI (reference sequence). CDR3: CASSYGQGTEAFF. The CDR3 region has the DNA TGTGCCAGCAGTTACGGACAGGGAACCGAAGCTTTCTTT.

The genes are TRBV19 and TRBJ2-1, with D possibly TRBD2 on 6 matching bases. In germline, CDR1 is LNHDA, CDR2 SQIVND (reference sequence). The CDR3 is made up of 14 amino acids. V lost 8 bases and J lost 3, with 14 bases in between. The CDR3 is CASAVQEGYNEQFF. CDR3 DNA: TGTGCCAGTGCCGTTCAGGAGGGCTACAATGAGCAGTTCTTC. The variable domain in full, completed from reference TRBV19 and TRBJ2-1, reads DGGITQSPKYLFRKEGQNVTLSCEQNLNHDAMYWYRQDPGQGLRLIYYSQIVNDFQKGDIAEGYSVSREKKESFPLTVTSAQKNPTAFYLCASAVQEGYNEQFFGPGTRLTVL.

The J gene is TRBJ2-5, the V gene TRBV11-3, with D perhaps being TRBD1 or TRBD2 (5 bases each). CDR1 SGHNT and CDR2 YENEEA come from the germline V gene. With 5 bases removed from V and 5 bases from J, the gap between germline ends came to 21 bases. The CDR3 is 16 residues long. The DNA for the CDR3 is TGTGCCAGCAGCCCCGCGGTGGGGTATTGGGGGGAGACCCAGTACTTC. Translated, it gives CASSPAVGYWGETQYF.

CDR3 DNA sequence: TGTGCCAGCAGGAATGGACAGCCAAACTATGGCTACACCTTC. Encoded protein: CASRNGQPNYGYTF. The J gene is TRBJ1-2, the V gene TRBV27; possible D gene TRBD1, 6 bases. V was pared by 6 bases and J by 2 bases, with 13 bases between. The germline V gene has CDR1 MNHEY and CDR2 SMNVEV (reference sequence). This CDR3 has 14 amino acids.

The chain's CDR3 is CASSHPPGQGVDTQYF. CDR3 DNA: TGCGCCAGCAGCCATCCTCCGGGACAGGGCGTAGATACGCAGTATTTT. The chain uses TRBV4-3 and TRBJ2-3, with 9 bases aligning to TRBD1. The V gene's germline CDR1 is LGHNA and CDR2 YSLEER. There are 16 residues in the CDR3. V trimming: 3 bases; J trimming: 5 bases; junction bases outside the gene matches: 9.

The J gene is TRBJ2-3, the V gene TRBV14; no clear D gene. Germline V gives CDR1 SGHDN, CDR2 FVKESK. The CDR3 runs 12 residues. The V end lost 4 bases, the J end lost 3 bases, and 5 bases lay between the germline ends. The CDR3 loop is CASSPGTDTQYF. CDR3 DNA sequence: TGTGCCAGCAGCCCAGGAACAGATACGCAGTATTTT. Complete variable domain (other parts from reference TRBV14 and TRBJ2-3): EAGVTQFPSHSVIEKGQTVTLRCDPISGHDNLYWYRRVMGKEIKFLLHFVKESKQDESGMPNNRFLAERTGGTYSTLKVQPAELEDSGVYFCASSPGTDTQYFGPGTRLTVL.

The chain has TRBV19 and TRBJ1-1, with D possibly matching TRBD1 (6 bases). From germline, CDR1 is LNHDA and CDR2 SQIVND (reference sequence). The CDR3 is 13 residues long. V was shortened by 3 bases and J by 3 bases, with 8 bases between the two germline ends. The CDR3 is CASSIGGDTEAFF. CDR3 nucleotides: TGTGCCAGTAGTATTGGGGGCGACACTGAAGCTTTCTTT.

The CDR3 DNA sequence: TGTGCCAGCAGTGTGGTCGGGGGGACGAATGAGCAGTTCTTC. Its translation is CASSVVGGTNEQFF. The chain carries TRBV28 and TRBJ2-1; 7 bases are a match to TRBD2. Trimming took 5 bases from V and 7 from J; bases not matched to a gene: 8. CDR1 MDHEN and CDR2 SYDVKM come from the germline V gene. The CDR3 contains 14 residues.

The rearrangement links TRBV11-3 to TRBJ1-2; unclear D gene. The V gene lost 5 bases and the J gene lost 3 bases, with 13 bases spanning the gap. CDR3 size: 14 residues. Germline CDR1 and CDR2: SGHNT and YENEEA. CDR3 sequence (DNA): TGTGCCAGCAGCCCCGACGGATCCCACTATGGCTACACCTTC. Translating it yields CASSPDGSHYGYTF.

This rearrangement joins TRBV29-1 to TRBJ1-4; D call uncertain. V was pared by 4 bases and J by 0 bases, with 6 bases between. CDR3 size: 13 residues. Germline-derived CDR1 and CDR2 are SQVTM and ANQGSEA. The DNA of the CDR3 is TGCAGCGTTGCAAGTGCAACTAATGAAAAACTGTTTTTT. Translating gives CSVASATNEKLFF.

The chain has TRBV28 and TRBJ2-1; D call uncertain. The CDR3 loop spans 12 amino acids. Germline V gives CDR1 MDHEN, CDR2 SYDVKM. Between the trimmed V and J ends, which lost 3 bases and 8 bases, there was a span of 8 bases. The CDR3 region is CASSFGWDEQFF. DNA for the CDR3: TGTGCCAGCAGTTTTGGTTGGGATGAGCAGTTCTTC.

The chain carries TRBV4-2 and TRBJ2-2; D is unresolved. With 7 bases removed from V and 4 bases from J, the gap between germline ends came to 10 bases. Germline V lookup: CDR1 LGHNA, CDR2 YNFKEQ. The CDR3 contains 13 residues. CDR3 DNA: TGTGCCAGCAAGGAATTGGGCACCGGGGAGCTGTTTTTT. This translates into CASKELGTGELFF.

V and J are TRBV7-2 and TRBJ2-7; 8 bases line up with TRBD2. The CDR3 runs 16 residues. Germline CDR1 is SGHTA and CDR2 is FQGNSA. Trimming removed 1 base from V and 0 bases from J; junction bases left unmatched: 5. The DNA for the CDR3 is TGTGCCAGCAGCTTAGGGGCGGGAGGTAGCTCCTACGAGCAGTACTTC. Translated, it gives CASSLGAGGSSYEQYF.

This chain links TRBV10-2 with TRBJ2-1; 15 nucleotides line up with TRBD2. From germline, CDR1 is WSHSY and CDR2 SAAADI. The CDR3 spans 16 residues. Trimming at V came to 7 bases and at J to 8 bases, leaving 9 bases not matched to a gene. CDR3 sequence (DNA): TGCGCCAGCAAACCGGGACTAGCGGGAGGACTGGATGAGCAGTTCTTC. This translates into CASKPGLAGGLDEQFF.

CDR3 DNA sequence: TGTGCCAGCAGCCAAGTCCCCCACTACGAGCAGTACTTC. It encodes CASSQVPHYEQYF. The V gene is TRBV14, the J gene TRBJ2-7, with D unresolved. Trimming stripped 1 base from V and 3 bases from J, with 7 bases between. Germline CDR1 reads SGHDN; CDR2 reads FVKESK. This CDR3 comprises 13 residues. Together with reference TRBV14 and TRBJ2-7, the CDR3 gives the full variable domain: EAGVTQFPSHSVIEKGQTVTLRCDPISGHDNLYWYRRVMGKEIKFLLHFVKESKQDESGMPNNRFLAERTGGTYSTLKVQPAELEDSGVYFCASSQVPHYEQYFGPGTRLTVT.

The CDR3 nucleotides are TGTGCCAGCAGCTTAGGGAACACGAACTACGAGCAGTACTTC. Translating it yields CASSLGNTNYEQYF. J is TRBJ2-7 and V is TRBV7-9; D gene ambiguous. CDR3 length equals 14 residues. The V gene's germline CDR1 is SEHNR and CDR2 FQNEAQ (reference sequence). The V and J ends lost 1 base and 3 bases respectively, with 10 bases between them.